The rows below give T cell receptor beta chains drawn from one sample of a study of shared clonotypes between healthy human individuals. Some clones are missing from TCRdb's copy, which holds only in-frame ones; the method was immunoSEQ multiplex PCR. The repertoire holds some 1.4 million clones, with around 97% as singletons. Sequencing used naive CD4+ T cells sorted from blood. Receptors were obtained from a man younger than 40 in good health. Both conserved end residues are part of each CDR3. The D gene is left open where the match is weak. Clone size is given for some rows only: seen once, a few or many times, or a class if the clone is expanded.

d_call j_call clone_size v_call cdr3_nt cdr3_aa
- TRBJ1-2 - TRBV18 TGTGCCAGCTCACCAACAGGGTTAGAGTATGGCTACACCTTC CASSPTGLEYGYTF
TRBD1 TRBJ2-2 - TRBV23-1 TGCGCCAGCAGTCATCGTCCGGGACAGGGTTTCACCGGGGAGCTGTTTTTT CASSHRPGQGFTGELFF
TRBD1 TRBJ2-7 once TRBV27 TGTGCCAGCAGTTTCCGCTTGGGACAGAAGAGCTCCTACGAGCAGTACTTC CASSFRLGQKSSYEQYF
TRBD1 TRBJ1-5 - TRBV30 TGTGCCTGGAGTGGGGACAGGGGGAATCAGCCCCAGCATTTT CAWSGDRGNQPQHF
TRBD2 TRBJ2-7 - TRBV7-7 TGTGCCAGCAGCTTAGCGGGTTCAGGGCAGACTAGCGGGAGTCCTTACGAGCAGTACTTC CASSLAGSGQTSGSPYEQYF
- TRBJ1-2 once TRBV28 TGTGCCAGCAGTTTAACGCCGTCCGGCTACACCTTC CASSLTPSGYTF
- TRBJ1-4 - TRBV29-1 TGCAGCGTTGCCACCGCGGCCCCGGAAAAACTGTTTTTT CSVATAAPEKLFF
- TRBJ2-2 - TRBV6-5 TGTGCCAGCAGTTACTATAAATACACCGGGGAGCTGTTTTTT CASSYYKYTGELFF
TRBD2 TRBJ2-3 - TRBV4-1 TGCGCCAGCAGCCAAGATCAAGGGACTAGCGGGAGGTTAGATACGCAGTATTTT CASSQDQGTSGRLDTQYF
- TRBJ1-1 - TRBV6-1 TGTGCCAGCACTCAAGGGGAGAACACTGAAGCTTTCTTT CASTQGENTEAFF
TRBD2 TRBJ2-1 - TRBV2 TGTGCCAGCACTAGGGAGGGGACGGAGAACAATGAGCAGTTCTTC CASTREGTENNEQFF
- TRBJ1-1 - TRBV5-1 TGCGCCAGCAGCTTGGTGGGCCTGGGTCGAGGCAGCCTCCTCACTGAAGCTTTCTTT CASSLVGLGRGSLLTEAFF
- TRBJ2-7 once TRBV23-1 TGCGCCAGCAGTCCGACTAGGGACACCAACTACGAGCAGTACTTC CASSPTRDTNYEQYF
TRBD1 TRBJ2-5 - TRBV5-1 TGCGCCAGCAGCTTGGCCTTGACAGGGGGAGAGACCCAGTACTTC CASSLALTGGETQYF
- TRBJ1-4 - TRBV5-6 TGTGCCAGCAGCTTTTGGGGGTTTGGAGAAAAACTGTTTTTT CASSFWGFGEKLFF
TRBD1 TRBJ2-5 - TRBV28 TGTGCCAGCAGTCCCTGGGACAGCCACGGGCCAGAGACCCAGTACTTC CASSPWDSHGPETQYF
TRBD1 TRBJ2-5 - TRBV6-6 TGTGCCAGCAGTTACTCGCGGACAGGACAAGAGACCCAGTACTTC CASSYSRTGQETQYF
- TRBJ1-1 - TRBV6-1 TGTGCCAGCAGACAAGGCCAGAACACTGAAGCTTTCTTT CASRQGQNTEAFF
- TRBJ2-7 - TRBV6-1 TGTGCCAGCAGTGTTCTGGACCACTACGAGCAGTACTTC CASSVLDHYEQYF
- TRBJ2-2 - TRBV18 TGTGCCAGCTCCCGCACCACGCGCACGAACACCGGGGAGCTGTTTTTT CASSRTTRTNTGELFF
TRBD2 TRBJ2-7 - TRBV7-2 TGTGCCAGCAGCTCCTCTCCCACTAGCGGGAGTGGTGAGCAGTACTTC CASSSSPTSGSGEQYF
TRBD2 TRBJ2-1 - TRBV28 TGTGCCAGCAGACCCCCTTCGGGACTAGCGGGGGCCAAGGAGCAGTTCTTC CASRPPSGLAGAKEQFF
TRBD1 TRBJ2-7 - TRBV30 TGTGCCTGGAGAGGGGACAGGGGGCTCCGCGAGCAGTACTTC CAWRGDRGLREQYF